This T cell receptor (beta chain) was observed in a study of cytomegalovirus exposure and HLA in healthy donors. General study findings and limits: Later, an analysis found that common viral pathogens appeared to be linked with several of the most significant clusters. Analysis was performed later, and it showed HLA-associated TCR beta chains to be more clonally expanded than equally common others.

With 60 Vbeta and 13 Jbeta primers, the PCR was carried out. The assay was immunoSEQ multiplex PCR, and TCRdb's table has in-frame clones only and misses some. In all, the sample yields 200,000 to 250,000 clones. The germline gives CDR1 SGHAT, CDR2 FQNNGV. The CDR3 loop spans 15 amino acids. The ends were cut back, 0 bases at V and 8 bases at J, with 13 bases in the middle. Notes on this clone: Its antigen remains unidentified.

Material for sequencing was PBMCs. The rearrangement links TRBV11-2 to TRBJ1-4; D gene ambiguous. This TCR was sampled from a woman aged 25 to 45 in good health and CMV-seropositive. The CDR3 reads CASSLEGGFGEKLFF. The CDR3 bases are TGTGCCAGCAGCTTAGAAGGCGGGTTCGGGGAAAAACTGTTTTTT.